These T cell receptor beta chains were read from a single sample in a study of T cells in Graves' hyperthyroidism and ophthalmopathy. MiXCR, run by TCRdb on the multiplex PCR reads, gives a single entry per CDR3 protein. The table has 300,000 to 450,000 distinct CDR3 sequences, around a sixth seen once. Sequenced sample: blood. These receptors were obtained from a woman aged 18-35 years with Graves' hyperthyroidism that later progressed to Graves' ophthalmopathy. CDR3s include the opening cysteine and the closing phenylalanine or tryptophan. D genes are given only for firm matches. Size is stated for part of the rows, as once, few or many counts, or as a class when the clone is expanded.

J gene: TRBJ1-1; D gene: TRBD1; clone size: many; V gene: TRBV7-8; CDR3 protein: CASRPDRAMNTEAFF; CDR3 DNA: TGTGCCAGCAGGCCGGACAGGGCCATGAACACTGAAGCTTTCTTT
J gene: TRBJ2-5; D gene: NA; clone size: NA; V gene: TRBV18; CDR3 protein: CASSPHSKETQYF; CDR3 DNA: TGTGCCAGCTCACCACACTCTAAAGAGACCCAGTACTTC
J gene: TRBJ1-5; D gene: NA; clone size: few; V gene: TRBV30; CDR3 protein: CAWGGTPNQPQHF; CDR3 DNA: TGTGCCTGGGGTGGGACACCTAATCAGCCCCAGCATTTT
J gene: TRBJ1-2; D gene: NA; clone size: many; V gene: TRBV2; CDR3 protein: CASNSGNTNYGYTF; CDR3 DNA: TGTGCCAGCAATTCAGGCAACACTAACTATGGCTACACCTTC
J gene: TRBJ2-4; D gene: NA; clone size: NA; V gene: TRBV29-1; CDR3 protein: CSVEPPGRFPKNIQYF; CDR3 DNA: TGCAGCGTTGAACCTCCGGGACGGTTTCCCAAAAACATTCAGTACTTC
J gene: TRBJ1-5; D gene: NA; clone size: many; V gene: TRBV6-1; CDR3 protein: CASSESGNQPQHF; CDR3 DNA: TGTGCCAGCAGTGAGTCGGGGAATCAGCCCCAGCATTTT
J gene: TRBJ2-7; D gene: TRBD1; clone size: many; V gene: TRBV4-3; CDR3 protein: CASSHDRGHEQYF; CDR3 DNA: TGCGCCAGCAGCCACGACAGGGGGCACGAGCAGTACTTC
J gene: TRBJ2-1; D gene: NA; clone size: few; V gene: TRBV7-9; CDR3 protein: CASSTRGPYNEQFF; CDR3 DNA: TGTGCCAGCAGTACCCGTGGGCCCTACAATGAGCAGTTCTTC
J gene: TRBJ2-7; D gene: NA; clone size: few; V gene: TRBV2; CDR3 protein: CASSFWGEQYF; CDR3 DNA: TGTGCCAGCAGCTTCTGGGGCGAGCAGTACTTC
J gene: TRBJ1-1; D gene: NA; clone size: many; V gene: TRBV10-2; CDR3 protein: CASSGEGVNTEAFF; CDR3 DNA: TGCGCCAGCAGTGGAGAGGGGGTCAACACTGAAGCTTTCTTT
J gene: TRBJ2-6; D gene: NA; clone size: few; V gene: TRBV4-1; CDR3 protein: CASSRDPRSGANVLTF; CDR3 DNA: TGCGCCAGCAGCCGGGACCCTCGCTCTGGGGCCAACGTCCTGACTTTC
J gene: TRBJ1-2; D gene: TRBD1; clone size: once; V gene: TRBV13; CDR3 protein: CASSWGFWGQGVYGYTF; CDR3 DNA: TGTGCCAGCAGCTGGGGGTTTTGGGGACAGGGGGTCTATGGCTACACCTTC
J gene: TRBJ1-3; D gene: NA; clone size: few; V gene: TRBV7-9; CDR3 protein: CASSPSRLPRDATDTIYF; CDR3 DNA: TGTGCCAGCAGCCCCTCCCGCCTACCCCGGGACGCTACAGACACCATATATTTT
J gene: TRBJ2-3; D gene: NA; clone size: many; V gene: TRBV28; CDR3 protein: CASSLRDITDTQYF; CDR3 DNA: TGTGCCAGCAGTCTGCGGGACATCACAGATACGCAGTATTTT
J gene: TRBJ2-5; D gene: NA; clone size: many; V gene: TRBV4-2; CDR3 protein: CASSQGGQTQYF; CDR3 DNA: TGTGCCAGCAGCCAAGGTGGCCAGACCCAGTACTTC
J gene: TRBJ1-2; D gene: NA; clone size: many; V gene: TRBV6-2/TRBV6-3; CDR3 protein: CASSDTYGYTF; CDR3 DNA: TGTGCCAGCAGTGACACCTATGGCTACACCTTC
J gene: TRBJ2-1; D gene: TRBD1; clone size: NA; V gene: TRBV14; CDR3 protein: CARNRTGPYNEQFF; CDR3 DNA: TGTGCCAGGAACCGGACAGGACCTTACAATGAGCAGTTCTTC
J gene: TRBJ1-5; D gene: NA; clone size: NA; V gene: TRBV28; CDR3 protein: CASSAGTLDSNQPQHF; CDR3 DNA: TGTGCCAGCAGCGCCGGGACACTCGATAGCAATCAGCCCCAGCATTTT
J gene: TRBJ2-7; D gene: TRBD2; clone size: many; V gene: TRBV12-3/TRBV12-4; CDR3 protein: CASGGTTNSPYEQYF; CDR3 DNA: TGTGCCAGCGGCGGGACTACTAATTCGCCCTACGAGCAGTACTTC
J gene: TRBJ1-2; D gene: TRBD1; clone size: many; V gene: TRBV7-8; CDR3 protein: CASSLGPQGNYGYTF; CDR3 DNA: TGTGCCAGCAGCTTAGGACCACAGGGGAACTATGGCTACACCTTC
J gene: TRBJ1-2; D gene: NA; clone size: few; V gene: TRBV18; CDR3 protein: CASSLNSPGTTNYGYTF; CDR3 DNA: TGTGCCAGCTCACTAAATTCCCCAGGCACCACTAACTATGGCTACACCTTC
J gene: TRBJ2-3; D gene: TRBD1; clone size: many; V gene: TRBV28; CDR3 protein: CASIGIWDRGTDTQYF; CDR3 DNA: TGTGCCAGCATTGGGATCTGGGACAGGGGTACAGATACGCAGTATTTT
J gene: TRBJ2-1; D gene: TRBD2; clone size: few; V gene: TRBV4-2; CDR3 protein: CASSQDREVSYNEQFF; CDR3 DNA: TGTGCCAGCAGCCAAGACCGGGAGGTCTCCTACAATGAGCAGTTCTTC
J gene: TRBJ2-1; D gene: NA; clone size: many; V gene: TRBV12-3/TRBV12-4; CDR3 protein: CASSLARAGNEQFF; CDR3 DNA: TGTGCCAGCAGTTTAGCGAGGGCCGGTAATGAGCAGTTCTTC
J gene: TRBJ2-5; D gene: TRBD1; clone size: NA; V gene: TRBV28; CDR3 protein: CASNEKGTGTAVQETQYF; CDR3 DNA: TGTGCCAGCAACGAAAAGGGGACCGGGACAGCAGTCCAAGAGACCCAGTACTTC
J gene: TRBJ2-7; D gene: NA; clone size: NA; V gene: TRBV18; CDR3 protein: CASSPDRNPNEQYF; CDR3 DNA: TGTGCCAGCTCTCCCGACAGGAACCCCAACGAGCAGTACTTC
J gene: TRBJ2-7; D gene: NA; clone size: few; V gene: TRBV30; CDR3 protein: CAWSGRYEQYF; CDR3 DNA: TGTGCCTGGAGTGGACGATACGAGCAGTACTTC
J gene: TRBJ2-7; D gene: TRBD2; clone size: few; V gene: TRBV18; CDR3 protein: CASSLGLADPHEQYF; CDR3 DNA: TGTGCCAGCTCGCTTGGACTAGCGGATCCCCACGAGCAGTACTTC
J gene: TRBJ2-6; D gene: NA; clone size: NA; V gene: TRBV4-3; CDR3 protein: CASSQEIAGANVPTF; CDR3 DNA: TGCGCCAGCAGCCAAGAAATTGCAGGGGCCAACGTCCCGACTTTC
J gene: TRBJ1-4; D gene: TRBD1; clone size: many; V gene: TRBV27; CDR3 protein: CASQGAGEKLFF; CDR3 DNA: TGTGCCAGCCAGGGGGCTGGTGAAAAACTGTTTTTT
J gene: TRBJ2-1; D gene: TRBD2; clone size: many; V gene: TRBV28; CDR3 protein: CASSLLAGGGSYNEQFF; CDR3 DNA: TGTGCCAGCAGTTTACTAGCGGGAGGTGGCTCCTACAATGAGCAGTTCTTC
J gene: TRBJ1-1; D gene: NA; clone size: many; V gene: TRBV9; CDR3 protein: CASSTRPSNTEAFF; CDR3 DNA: TGTGCCAGCAGCACTCGGCCCTCGAACACTGAAGCTTTCTTT
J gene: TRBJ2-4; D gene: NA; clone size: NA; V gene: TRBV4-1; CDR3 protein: CASSQGIGQAENIQYF; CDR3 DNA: TGCGCCAGCAGCCAAGGTATCGGACAAGCTGAAAACATTCAGTACTTC
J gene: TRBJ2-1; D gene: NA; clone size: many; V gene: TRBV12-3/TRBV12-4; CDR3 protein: CASTPAGYEQFF; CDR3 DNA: TGTGCCAGCACCCCCGCGGGTTATGAGCAGTTCTTC
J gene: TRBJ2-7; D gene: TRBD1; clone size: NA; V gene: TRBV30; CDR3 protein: CAWRQSTGGSSYEQYF; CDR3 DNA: TGTGCCTGGCGCCAGAGCACAGGGGGAAGCTCCTACGAGCAGTACTTC
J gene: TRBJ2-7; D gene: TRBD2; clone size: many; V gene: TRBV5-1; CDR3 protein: CASSYGGSSYEQYF; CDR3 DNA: TGCGCCAGCAGCTACGGGGGGAGCTCCTACGAGCAGTACTTC
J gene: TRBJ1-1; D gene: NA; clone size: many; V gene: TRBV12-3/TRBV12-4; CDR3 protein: CASSTWTVGRVTEAFF; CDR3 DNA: TGTGCCAGCAGTACCTGGACAGTGGGGAGAGTCACTGAAGCTTTCTTT
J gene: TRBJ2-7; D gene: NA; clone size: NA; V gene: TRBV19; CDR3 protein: CASSPSLQGYYEQYF; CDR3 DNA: TGTGCCAGTAGCCCATCCCTACAGGGCTACTACGAGCAGTACTTC
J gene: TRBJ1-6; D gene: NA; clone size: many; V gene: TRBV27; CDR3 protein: CASSWQQLNSPLHF; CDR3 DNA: TGTGCCAGCAGTTGGCAACAACTTAATTCACCCCTCCACTTT
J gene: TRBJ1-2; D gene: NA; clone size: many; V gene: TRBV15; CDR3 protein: CATSSTSSGYGYTF; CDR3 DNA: TGTGCCACCAGCTCAACTAGTTCGGGCTATGGCTACACCTTC
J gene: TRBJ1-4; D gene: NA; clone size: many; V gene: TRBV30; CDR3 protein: CAWSTPSFNEKLFF; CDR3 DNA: TGTGCCTGGAGTACCCCCAGCTTCAATGAAAAACTGTTTTTT
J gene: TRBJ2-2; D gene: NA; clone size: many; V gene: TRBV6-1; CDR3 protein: CASSELASDGELFF; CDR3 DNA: TGTGCCAGCAGTGAATTAGCGTCGGACGGGGAGCTGTTTTTT
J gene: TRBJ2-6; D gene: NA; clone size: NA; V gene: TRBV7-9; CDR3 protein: CASFRDSGANALTF; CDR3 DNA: TGTGCCAGCTTCAGGGACTCTGGGGCCAACGCCCTGACTTTC
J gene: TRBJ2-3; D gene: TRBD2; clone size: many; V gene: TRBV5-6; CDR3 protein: CASSLRLAGGPRTDTQYF; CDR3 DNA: TGTGCCAGCAGCTTGCGGTTAGCGGGAGGGCCAAGGACAGATACGCAGTATTTT
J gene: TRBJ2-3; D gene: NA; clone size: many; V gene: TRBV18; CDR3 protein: CASSPQETDTQYF; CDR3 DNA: TGTGCCAGCTCACCACAAGAAACAGATACGCAGTATTTT
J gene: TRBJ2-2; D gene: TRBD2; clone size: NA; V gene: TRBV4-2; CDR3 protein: CASSQDVASGGTGELFF; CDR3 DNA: TGTGCCAGCAGCCAAGATGTAGCTAGCGGGGGAACCGGGGAGCTGTTTTTT